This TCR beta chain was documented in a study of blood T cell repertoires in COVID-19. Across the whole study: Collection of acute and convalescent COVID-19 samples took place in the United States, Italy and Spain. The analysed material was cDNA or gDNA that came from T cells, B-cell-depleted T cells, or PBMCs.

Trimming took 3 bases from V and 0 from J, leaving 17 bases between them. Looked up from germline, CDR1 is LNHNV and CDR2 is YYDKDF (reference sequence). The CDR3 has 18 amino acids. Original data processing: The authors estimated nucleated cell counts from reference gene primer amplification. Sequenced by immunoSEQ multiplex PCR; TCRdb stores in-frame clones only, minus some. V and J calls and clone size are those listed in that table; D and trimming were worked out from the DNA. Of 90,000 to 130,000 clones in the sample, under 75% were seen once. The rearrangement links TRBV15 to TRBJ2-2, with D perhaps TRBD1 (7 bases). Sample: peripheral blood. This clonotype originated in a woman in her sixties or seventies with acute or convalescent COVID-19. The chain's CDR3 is CATSSRQGGGSNTGELFF. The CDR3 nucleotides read TGTGCCACCAGCAGTAGACAGGGCGGAGGGTCGAACACCGGGGAGCTGTTTTTT. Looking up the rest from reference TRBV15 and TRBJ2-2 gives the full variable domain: DAMVIQNPRYQVTQFGKPVTLSCSQTLNHNVMYWYQQKSSQAPKLLFHYYDKDFNNEADTPDNFQSRRPNTSFCFLDIRSPGLGDTAMYLCATSSRQGGGSNTGELFFGEGSRLTVL.